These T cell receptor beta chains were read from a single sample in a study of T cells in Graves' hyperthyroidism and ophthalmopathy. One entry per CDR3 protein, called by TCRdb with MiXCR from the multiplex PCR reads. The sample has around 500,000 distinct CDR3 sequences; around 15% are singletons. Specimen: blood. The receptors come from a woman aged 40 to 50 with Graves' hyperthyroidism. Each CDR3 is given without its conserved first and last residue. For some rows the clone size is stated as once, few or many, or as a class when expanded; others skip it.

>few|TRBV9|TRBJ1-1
ASSLDSDTEAF
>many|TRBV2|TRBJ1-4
AGRVQSSNEKLF
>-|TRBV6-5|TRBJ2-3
ASSYSNGVGTDTQY
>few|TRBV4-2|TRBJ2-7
ASSQWASGSSYEQY
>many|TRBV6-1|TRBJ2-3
ASRMEGGAWGTQY
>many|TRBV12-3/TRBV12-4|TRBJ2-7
ASKRDREVDEQY
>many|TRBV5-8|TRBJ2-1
ASSLDGAPLDEQF
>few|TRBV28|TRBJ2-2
ASSPRRSGELF
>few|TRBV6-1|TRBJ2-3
ASSGLAAFTDTQY
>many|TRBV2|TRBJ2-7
ASSPGGFIPDEQY
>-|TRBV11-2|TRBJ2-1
ASSVGTANNNEQF
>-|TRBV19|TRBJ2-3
ASSMTATTDTQY
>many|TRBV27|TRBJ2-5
ASSLQGNLETQY
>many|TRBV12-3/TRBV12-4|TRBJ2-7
ASSLRTSGGGPYEQY
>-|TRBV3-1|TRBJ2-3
ASSPGPPDTQY
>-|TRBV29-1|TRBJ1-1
SVEDRAERVTEAF
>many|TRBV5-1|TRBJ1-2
ASSRGQGDEGYT
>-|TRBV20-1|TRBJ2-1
SARTSGRTYNEQF
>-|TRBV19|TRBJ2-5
ASSISRRLAGDQETQY
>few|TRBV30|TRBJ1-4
AWSEGEKLF
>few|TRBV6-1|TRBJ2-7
ASCRGGSSYEQY
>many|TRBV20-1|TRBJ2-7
SAKTPKSSYEQY
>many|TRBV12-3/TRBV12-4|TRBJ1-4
ASGIGGRKLF
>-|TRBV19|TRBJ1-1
ASSDPGGRDEAF
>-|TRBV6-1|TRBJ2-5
ASRNDRAPNETQY
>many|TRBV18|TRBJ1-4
ASSPRQGPEKLF
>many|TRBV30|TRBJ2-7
AWEQGDYEQY
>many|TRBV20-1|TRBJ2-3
SAEGAGTSGLTDTQY
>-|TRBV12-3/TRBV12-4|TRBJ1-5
ASSLGGHQPQH
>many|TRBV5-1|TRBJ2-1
ASSIRPGDEQF
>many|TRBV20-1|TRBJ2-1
SALAPSSYNEQF
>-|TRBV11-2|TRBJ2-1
ASGLVPFLREHRYEQF
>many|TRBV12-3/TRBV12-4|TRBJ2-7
ASSLVGGSSYEQY
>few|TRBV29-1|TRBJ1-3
SVGQGAPSSGNTIY
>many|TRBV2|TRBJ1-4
ASRVANEKLF
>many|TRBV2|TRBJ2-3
ASGGEGTDTQY